The present T cell receptor (beta chain) was sequenced within a study of radiotherapy plus CTLA-4 blockade in lung cancer. Study-wide context: Objective responses occurred in 15% to 20% of patients; about 34% had disease control. Overall study results and limits: Response was reportedly best predicted by early blood T cell clone dynamics, with interferon-beta. Tumor-origin TCR clones grew in blood after radiotherapy plus ipilimumab.

Generated by immunoSEQ multiplex PCR, the TCRdb table keeps only in-frame clones and is missing some. This table has 56,000 or so clones, approximately 79% appearing once. About this clone: The antigen is not known.

People whose metastatic non-small-cell lung cancer was chemo-refractory got focal radiation along with CTLA-4 blockade by ipilimumab. The CDR3 extends over 16 amino acids. The V gene end was trimmed by 0 bases and the J gene end by 7 bases; junction bases not matched to a gene: 4. Germline lookup yields CDR1 SEHNR and CDR2 FQNEAQ (reference sequence). The sequencing used peripheral blood, collected from a patient treated with radiotherapy plus ipilimumab. The TCR sequence derives from a human donor with non-small cell lung cancer who had a complete response to radiotherapy plus ipilimumab. The V gene is TRBV7-9, the J gene TRBJ2-1; 12 nucleotides match TRBD2. The CDR3 DNA reads as TGTGCCAGCAGCTTAGCCCTAGCGGGGGGGTTTAATGAGCAGTTCTTC. This codes for CASSLALAGGFNEQFF.